Below, 12 T cell receptor beta chains from the same sample are listed, as sequenced in a study of blood T cell repertoires in COVID-19. Clones were sequenced by immunoSEQ multiplex PCR, and TCRdb holds only the in-frame ones, with some missing. This table holds about 200,000 clones, 80% found once. Specimen: peripheral blood. The source is a woman aged 70 to 79 with acute or convalescent COVID-19.

The chain joins TRBV9 to TRBJ2-2, with 8 positions matching TRBD2. In germline, CDR1 is SGDLS, CDR2 YYNGEE. The V gene end was trimmed by 4 bases and the J gene end by 7 bases; junction bases not matched to a gene: 9. The CDR3 extends over 15 amino acids. This CDR3 reads CASSPGLDVFGELFF. The DNA for the CDR3 is TGTGCCAGCAGCCCGGGACTAGATGTCTTCGGGGAGCTGTTTTTT.

The rearrangement links TRBV27 to TRBJ1-1; D not resolved. CDR1 is MNHEY and CDR2 is SMNVEV in the germline V gene (reference sequence). Trimming removed 5 bases at V and 5 bases at J, with 24 bases between. CDR3 length: 17 amino acids. DNA for the CDR3: TGTGCCAGCAGTGTAAGATTCGGGGAACTCTGGCGGACTGAAGCTTTCTTT. It yields the protein CASSVRFGELWRTEAFF.

Concerning this clone: Other DNA sequences in the same sample also yield this CDR3. V and J are TRBV28 and TRBJ2-7; a possible D gene is TRBD1 (6 bases). The CDR3 runs to 11 residues. Trimming removed 8 bases from V and 2 bases from J, with 7 bases in between. Germline V lookup: CDR1 MDHEN, CDR2 SYDVKM. The CDR3 DNA reads as TGTGCCAGCCGACAGGCCTACGAGCAGTACTTC. Translation gives CASRQAYEQYF.

The genes are TRBV2 and TRBJ1-1, with 8 positions matching TRBD1. J gave up 0 bases and V 3 bases, and 0 bases lay outside the gene matches. Germline V lookup: CDR1 SNHLY, CDR2 FYNNEI. This CDR3 contains 14 residues. The CDR3, as DNA: TGTGCCAGCAGTGAGGACAGGGTGAACACTGAAGCTTTCTTT. This sequence encodes CASSEDRVNTEAFF.

The rearrangement joins TRBV7-6 to TRBJ2-2; 11 nucleotides agree with TRBD2. Germline V gene sequence: CDR1 SGHVS, CDR2 FNYEAQ. The CDR3 extends over 18 amino acids. The J segment lost 3 bases and the V segment lost 3 bases, leaving 9 bases of the junction unmatched. The CDR3 region is CASSFFLAGGMDTGELFF. The CDR3 nucleotides are TGTGCCAGCAGCTTTTTCCTAGCGGGGGGAATGGACACCGGGGAGCTGTTTTTT.

The chain uses TRBV19 and TRBJ2-5, with a possible D match to TRBD1 (6 bases). CDR1 LNHDA and CDR2 SQIVND come from the germline V gene (reference sequence). This CDR3 has 16 residues. Trimming took 7 bases from V and 0 from J, leaving 18 bases between them. The chain's CDR3 is CASTPGTKSHQETQYF. CDR3 nucleotides: TGTGCCAGTACCCCCGGGACAAAAAGCCACCAAGAGACCCAGTACTTC.

The chain uses TRBV6-4 and TRBJ1-6; D perhaps matches TRBD1 (5 bases). Germline V gene sequence: CDR1 MRHNA, CDR2 SNTAGT. Trimming took 6 bases from V and 6 from J, leaving 15 bases between them. The CDR3 consists of 15 residues. The CDR3 here is CASRDQGSANSPLHF. CDR3 DNA: TGTGCCAGCAGGGACCAGGGCAGCGCTAATTCACCCCTCCACTTT.

The V gene is TRBV5-1, the J gene TRBJ2-3, with 7 bases fitting TRBD1. This CDR3 has 15 amino acids. Germline values: CDR1 SGHRS, CDR2 YFSETQ. The J segment lost 4 bases and the V segment lost 4 bases, leaving 9 bases of the junction unmatched. The CDR3 reads CASSATTGRADTQYF. The CDR3 nucleotides are TGCGCCAGCAGCGCCACGACAGGGCGGGCAGATACGCAGTATTTT.

This clone was recorded at least ten times. This same CDR3 is encoded by further DNA sequences in the sample. The chain uses TRBV11-3 and TRBJ2-1; the D is unclear. Trimming shortened V by 1 base and J by 0 bases, and 7 bases separated the two germline ends. Per the germline V gene, CDR1 is SGHNT and CDR2 is YENEEA. This CDR3 has 15 residues. The CDR3 sequence is CASSLGGSSYNEQFF. The CDR3 nucleotides are TGTGCCAGCAGCTTAGGAGGCAGCTCCTACAATGAGCAGTTCTTC. Full variable domain (missing parts from reference TRBV11-3 and TRBJ2-1): EAGVVQSPRYKIIEKKQPVAFWCNPISGHNTLYWYLQNLGQGPELLIRYENEEAVDDSQLPKDRFSAERLKGVDSTLKIQPAELGDSAVYLCASSLGGSSYNEQFFGPGTRLTVL.

The V and J genes are TRBV18 and TRBJ2-1, with 9 positions matching TRBD1. This CDR3 comprises 15 residues. Germline CDR1 KGHSH, CDR2 LQKENI. V was clipped by 0 bases and J by 4 bases; unmatched bases: 1. As DNA, the CDR3 is TGTGCCAGCTCACCACCCGGGACAGGGTACAATGAGCAGTTCTTC. Amino acids: CASSPPGTGYNEQFF.

The chain recombines TRBV30 with TRBJ2-1; no definite D call. Deletions cut 2 bases from V and 9 bases from J, with 11 bases between. This CDR3 is built from 12 residues. Germline CDR1 is GTSNPN and CDR2 is SVGIG (reference sequence). This CDR3 is CAWSPLISEQFF. In DNA, the CDR3 is TGTGCCTGGAGTCCCCTTATCAGTGAGCAGTTCTTC.

This clone was counted a single time. The genes are TRBV15 and TRBJ2-1; D is possibly TRBD1 (5 bases). CDR1 and CDR2 from the germline V gene are LNHNV and YYDKDF (reference sequence). The ends were cut back, 2 bases at V and 2 bases at J, with 10 bases in the middle. The CDR3 sequence is 15 residues long. CDR3 sequence (DNA): TGTGCCACCAGCAGACAGGGTGACCCCTACAATGAGCAGTTCTTC. Amino acids: CATSRQGDPYNEQFF.